Listed below are T cell receptor beta chains from one sample, sequenced in a study of response to subunit inactivated influenza vaccine. Each CDR3 protein is one row after TCRdb ran MiXCR on the RT-PCR reads. The sample contains roughly 650,000 distinct CDR3 sequences, 15% to 18% of which appear only once. The sequences come from PBMCs from blood, collected approximately 13 days after vaccination. The receptors derive from a man aged 45 to 65 who received an inactivated influenza vaccine. Each CDR3 is given with its conserved first and last residue. The D gene is left open where the match is weak. Size is stated for part of the rows, as once, few or many counts, or as a class when the clone is expanded.

j_call,v_call,d_call,clone_size,cdr3_nt,cdr3_aa
TRBJ2-5,TRBV12-3/TRBV12-4,TRBD1,few,TGTGCCAGCAGTTCCCAGGGGGCCCAGTACTTC,CASSSQGAQYF
TRBJ2-7,TRBV7-8,TRBD1,NA,TGTGCCAGCAGCTTAGAAGGGGGCACCGCGTACGAGCAGTACTTC,CASSLEGGTAYEQYF
TRBJ1-5,TRBV20-1,NA,NA,TGCAGTGCTAGAGATCAAATTAATGTGTATCAGCCCCAGCATTTT,CSARDQINVYQPQHF
TRBJ1-2,TRBV7-2,NA,few,TGTGCCAGCAGCTTTGCCCGATCTAACTATGGCTACACCTTC,CASSFARSNYGYTF
TRBJ1-2,TRBV29-1,NA,few,TGCAGCGTCGGGGGCAGAGCTAACTATGGCTACACCTTC,CSVGGRANYGYTF
TRBJ2-7,TRBV3-1,TRBD2,few,TGTGCCAGCAGCCAAGAGATAACGAGCGGGAGTGCGGAGGAGCAGTACTTC,CASSQEITSGSAEEQYF
TRBJ2-1,TRBV5-1,TRBD2,few,TGCGCCAGCAGCTGGAGAGCGGGATCCTACAATGAGCAGTTCTTC,CASSWRAGSYNEQFF
TRBJ2-1,TRBV5-1,TRBD2,few,TGCGCCAGCAGCTTGCCCCTTGGACTAGCGGGGGGCCCCTCTACCGGTGAGCAGTTCTTC,CASSLPLGLAGGPSTGEQFF
TRBJ2-5,TRBV29-1,NA,many,TGCAGCGTAGCACAAGAGACCCAGTACTTC,CSVAQETQYF
TRBJ2-1,TRBV20-1,TRBD2,NA,TGCAGTGTGGACGGGAGGGGGTACAATGAGCAGTTCTTC,CSVDGRGYNEQFF
TRBJ1-1,TRBV12-3/TRBV12-4,NA,NA,TGTGCCAGCAGTTTACTGACGAGGAACACTGAAGCTTTCTTT,CASSLLTRNTEAFF
TRBJ2-1,TRBV4-2,NA,few,TGTGCCAGCAGCCAAGAGCTTACTGACCTTCCCCCCTACAATGAGCAGTTCTTC,CASSQELTDLPPYNEQFF
TRBJ2-3,TRBV11-2,TRBD2,few,TGTGCCAGCAGCTTCGAGCGGGAGGGTGTCGGCACGCAGTATTTT,CASSFEREGVGTQYF
TRBJ2-7,TRBV4-2,TRBD2,many,TGTGCCAGCAGCCCTCTCGGGACTAGCGGGAGTTACGAGCAGTACTTC,CASSPLGTSGSYEQYF
TRBJ1-5,TRBV6-1,NA,few,TGTGCCAGCAGACAAACCATTGGTCGTGGGGGGGCGAGCAATCAGCCCCAGCATTTT,CASRQTIGRGGASNQPQHF
TRBJ1-6,TRBV27,TRBD1,few,TGTGCCAGCAGTTTAATTTTCGGGACAGGGGCCTTTAATTCACCCCTCCACTTT,CASSLIFGTGAFNSPLHF
TRBJ2-3,TRBV5-1,TRBD2,many,TGCGCCAGCAGCCTGGCGTGGGGTCTAGCGGGACCAACAGATACGCAGTATTTT,CASSLAWGLAGPTDTQYF
TRBJ2-5,TRBV5-8,TRBD1,few,TGTGCCAGCAGCTTGCCGGGACAGGGGAGCAAGACCCAGTACTTC,CASSLPGQGSKTQYF
TRBJ2-1,TRBV11-1,TRBD2,NA,TGTGCCAGCAGCTCCTACCGGGGTAGCGGGAGCAAGTTGAATGAGCAGTTCTTC,CASSSYRGSGSKLNEQFF
TRBJ2-7,TRBV3-1,NA,few,TGTGCCAGCAGCCAATTAACTCCGCGGCAGGGATTAGCCTACGAGCAGTACTTC,CASSQLTPRQGLAYEQYF
TRBJ2-3,TRBV5-1,NA,NA,TGCGCCAGCAACCCTTCGGCGGGGACAGATACGCAGTATTTT,CASNPSAGTDTQYF
TRBJ1-5,TRBV6-1,NA,few,TGTGCCAGCAGTCGGCAACAGCGGGATTTGACACAGCCCCAGCATTTT,CASSRQQRDLTQPQHF
TRBJ2-2,TRBV3-1,TRBD1,few,TGTGCCAGCAGCCCAGGACAGGGTTCGAACGGGGAGCTGTTTTTT,CASSPGQGSNGELFF
TRBJ2-3,TRBV5-1,TRBD2,NA,TGCGCCAGCAGCTTGTCGGGCGGGGGGGGCTTGAATACGCAGTATTTT,CASSLSGGGGLNTQYF
TRBJ2-5,TRBV29-1,NA,NA,TGCAGCGTTGAATACGACACCCGAGGGGAGACCCAGTACTTC,CSVEYDTRGETQYF
TRBJ2-1,TRBV12-3/TRBV12-4,NA,few,TGTGCCAGCAGATCCCGGAATGAGCAGTTCTTC,CASRSRNEQFF
TRBJ1-1,TRBV29-1,NA,NA,TGCAGCTACTCGGCCTCGTCGAACACTGAAGCTTTCTTT,CSYSASSNTEAFF
TRBJ2-1,TRBV2,TRBD2,few,TGTGCCAGCAGCCGAACTAGCGCCCGAGGCTCCTACAATGAGCAGTTCTTC,CASSRTSARGSYNEQFF
TRBJ2-7,TRBV11-3,NA,NA,TGTGCCAGCAGCTTAGGAGGTCTAGCTGAAAGCTCCTACGAGCAGTACTTC,CASSLGGLAESSYEQYF
TRBJ2-7,TRBV2,NA,few,TGTGCCAGCGGCCCGGGGCTCGGCGAGCAGTACTTC,CASGPGLGEQYF
TRBJ1-2,TRBV5-1,NA,NA,TGCGCCAGCAGCTTGGCCTTTGTAAGCGACTATGGCTACACCTTC,CASSLAFVSDYGYTF
TRBJ1-4,TRBV6-5,TRBD1,many,TGTGCCAGCAGTTCCCACAGGGGAAATGAAAAACTGTTTTTT,CASSSHRGNEKLFF
TRBJ2-1,TRBV5-1,NA,NA,TGCGCCAGCAGCACCCTACAGGGCGGCGAGCAGTTCTTC,CASSTLQGGEQFF
TRBJ2-1,TRBV19,TRBD2,NA,TGTGCCAGTAGTATATCCCCGGGACTAGCCCCCAATGAGCAGTTCTTC,CASSISPGLAPNEQFF
TRBJ1-5,TRBV7-2,NA,few,TGTGCCAGCAGCTTTTTCCGGGGGGGCAATCAGCCCCAGCATTTT,CASSFFRGGNQPQHF
TRBJ2-7,TRBV11-2,NA,NA,TGTGCCAGCAGCTTCGGATTCAACGAGCAGTACTTC,CASSFGFNEQYF
TRBJ2-1,TRBV11-2,TRBD2,NA,TGTGCCAGCAGCCACCCGGGACTAGTGACCTACAATGAGCAGTTCTTC,CASSHPGLVTYNEQFF
TRBJ2-5,TRBV28,TRBD2,NA,TGTGCCAGCAGTTCTCCGGGCGGGAGCGAGACCCAGTACTTC,CASSSPGGSETQYF
TRBJ1-6,TRBV5-4,NA,NA,TGTGCCACCTCGACAAATAATTCACCCCTCCACTTT,CATSTNNSPLHF
TRBJ2-7,TRBV15,TRBD1,few,TGTGCCACCGGTAAAGGACAGGTCTACGAGCAGTACTTC,CATGKGQVYEQYF
TRBJ2-1,TRBV4-2,NA,NA,TGTGCCAGCGGCCCCGGGCACCTCTGCTACAATGAGCAGTTCTTC,CASGPGHLCYNEQFF
TRBJ2-1,TRBV6-2/TRBV6-3,TRBD1,few,TGTGCCAGCAGAACTACCGGGACAGGGGTTCACAATGAGCAGTTCTTC,CASRTTGTGVHNEQFF
TRBJ1-4,TRBV29-1,NA,few,TGCAGCGTTGAATGGGGGGTTGGAGAAAAACTGTTTTTT,CSVEWGVGEKLFF
TRBJ2-7,TRBV20-1,NA,NA,TGCAGTGCTAGAGATTTACAGGGTAAACTCTACGAGCAGTACTTC,CSARDLQGKLYEQYF
TRBJ2-1,TRBV7-2,NA,few,TGTGCCAGCAGCTCAAGACCGGGTTACAATGAGCAGTTCTTC,CASSSRPGYNEQFF
TRBJ2-7,TRBV5-5,NA,NA,TGTGCCAGCAGTAGGGAGTCCTACGAGCAGTACTTC,CASSRESYEQYF
TRBJ2-1,TRBV20-1,NA,NA,TGCAGTGCTAGAGACCAGACTGGGGTAACCTACAATGAGCAGTTCTTC,CSARDQTGVTYNEQFF
TRBJ2-3,TRBV29-1,TRBD2,many,TGCAGCGTACTACTAGCGGGGCAACGGGTGCCGTATTTT,CSVLLAGQRVPYF
TRBJ2-7,TRBV12-3/TRBV12-4,NA,many,TGTGCCAGCAGTTCCGGGAACACCTACGAGCAGTACTTC,CASSSGNTYEQYF
TRBJ2-2,TRBV9,NA,few,TGTGCCAGCAGCACCGGGTCGAACACCGGGGAGCTGTTTTTT,CASSTGSNTGELFF
TRBJ2-4,TRBV28,NA,NA,TGTGCCAGCCTAGGACAGAGAGCCAAAAACATTCAGTACTTC,CASLGQRAKNIQYF
TRBJ2-7,TRBV12-3/TRBV12-4,NA,NA,TGTGCCAGCAGTTTATCTAGACGGGGCGAGCAGTACTTC,CASSLSRRGEQYF
TRBJ2-2,TRBV10-3,NA,many,TGTGCCACCAAGAAGGAATCGAACACCGGGGAGCTGTTTTTT,CATKKESNTGELFF
TRBJ2-1,TRBV9,TRBD2,NA,TGTGCCAGCAGCGTTGGGACTAGCGGGAGTCGCTCCTACAATGAGCAGTTCTTC,CASSVGTSGSRSYNEQFF
TRBJ1-1,TRBV7-9,NA,few,TGTGCCAGCAGGGTGGGGGGCAACACTGAAGCTTTCTTT,CASRVGGNTEAFF
TRBJ2-1,TRBV4-1,NA,few,TGCGCCAGCAGGGGCGGCGGGCTCTTTGAGTATGAGCAGTTCTTC,CASRGGGLFEYEQFF
TRBJ2-1,TRBV6-4,TRBD2,NA,TGTGCCAGCAGCATACAGACTAGCGGGAACAATGAGCAGTTCTTC,CASSIQTSGNNEQFF
TRBJ1-1,TRBV7-9,NA,NA,TGTGCCAGCAGCTTAGCTGAGGTCCAGGTCAAATCTGAAGCTTTCTTT,CASSLAEVQVKSEAFF
TRBJ2-5,TRBV6-2/TRBV6-3,TRBD2,few,TGTGCCAGCAGTTACTCCTACGGGCTAGCGGGAGAATCAGAGACCCAGTACTTC,CASSYSYGLAGESETQYF
TRBJ2-5,TRBV7-9,TRBD1,few,TGTGCCAGCAGACCAGGACAGGGAGGAGAGACCCAGTACTTC,CASRPGQGGETQYF